The source of this TCR beta chain is a study of early T cells in non-severe SARS-CoV-2 infection. The CDR3 is 12 residues long. Per the germline V gene, CDR1 is SGHTA and CDR2 is FQGNSA. MiXCR, run by TCRdb on the 5' RACE reads, gives a single entry per CDR3 protein. This sample has under 35,000 distinct CDR3 sequences; about 4.6% occur once, and the top ten carry around 10%. This clonotype was detected ten times or more. V is TRBV7-2 and J is TRBJ2-3; tentatively, D is TRBD1 (5 bases). The clonotype comes from an adult who was a healthcare worker with PCR-confirmed SARS-CoV-2 infection or an uninfected control (not recorded which). The specimen sequenced was whole blood. The CDR3 protein is CSQATGPDTQYF. The CDR3 nucleotides read TGTTCACAGGCCACAGGCCCAGATACGCAGTATTTT. Drawing the rest from reference TRBV7-2 and TRBJ2-3, the complete variable domain is GAGVSQSPSNKVTEKGKDVELRCDPISGHTALYWYRQSLGQGLEFLIYFQGNSAPDKSGLPSDRFSAERTGGSVSTLTIQRTQQEDSAVYLCSQATGPDTQYFGPGTRLTVL.